Sequencing of this T cell receptor (beta chain) was carried out in a study of read filtering for tumor transcriptome and immune sequencing. Study observations and caveats: The CD138-negative fraction was mixed bone marrow immune cells, not pure T cells.

This CDR3 is 15 amino acids long. V lost 3 bases and J 2 bases, leaving 12 bases between the germline ends. CDR1 is SGHTA, CDR2 FQGNSA, per germline. This clonotype was recorded at least ten times. What it binds is unknown. The library was built from 400 ng RNA with molecular barcoded adaptors for alpha/delta and beta/gamma chains. MiXCR, run by TCRdb on the reads, gives a single entry per CDR3 protein. The sample records 130,000 or so distinct CDR3 sequences, over 10% being singletons. The source of this sequence is a donor at least 40 years old with multiple myeloma. The sequenced material came from a population of CD138-negative cells sorted from bone marrow. V is TRBV7-2 and J is TRBJ2-3, with D perhaps TRBD1 (6 bases). CDR3 sequence (DNA): TGTGCCAGCAGCTTGCAGGGGTTGGACACAGATACGCAGTATTTT. Protein: CASSLQGLDTDTQYF.